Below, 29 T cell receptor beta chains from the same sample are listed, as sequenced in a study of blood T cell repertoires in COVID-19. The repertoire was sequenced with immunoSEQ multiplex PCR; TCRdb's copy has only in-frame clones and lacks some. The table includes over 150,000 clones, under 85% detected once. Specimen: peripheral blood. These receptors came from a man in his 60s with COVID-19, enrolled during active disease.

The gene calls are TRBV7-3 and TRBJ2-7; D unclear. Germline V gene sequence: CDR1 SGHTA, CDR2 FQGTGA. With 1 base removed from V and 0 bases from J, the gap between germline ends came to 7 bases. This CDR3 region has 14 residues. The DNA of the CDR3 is TGTGCCAGCAGCTTAAGTCAGTTCTCCTACGAGCAGTACTTC. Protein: CASSLSQFSYEQYF.

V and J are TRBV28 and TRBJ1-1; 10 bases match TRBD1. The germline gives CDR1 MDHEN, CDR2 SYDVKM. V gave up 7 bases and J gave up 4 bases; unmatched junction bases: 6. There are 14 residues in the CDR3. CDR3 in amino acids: CASTAGQGITEAFF. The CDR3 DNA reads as TGTGCCAGCACCGCGGGACAGGGGATCACTGAAGCTTTCTTT.

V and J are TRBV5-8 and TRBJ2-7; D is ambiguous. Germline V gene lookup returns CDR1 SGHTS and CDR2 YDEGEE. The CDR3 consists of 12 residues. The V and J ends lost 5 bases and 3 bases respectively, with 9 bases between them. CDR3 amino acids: CASSLTSYEQYF. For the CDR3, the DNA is TGTGCCAGCAGTTTAACAAGCTACGAGCAGTACTTC.

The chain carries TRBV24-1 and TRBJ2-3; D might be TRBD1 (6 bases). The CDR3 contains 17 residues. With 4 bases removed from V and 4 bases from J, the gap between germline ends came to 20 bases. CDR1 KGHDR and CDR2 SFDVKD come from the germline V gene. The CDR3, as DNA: TGTGCCACCAGTGACCCTTTGGCACTCAAGGGGGCAGATACGCAGTATTTT. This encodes CATSDPLALKGADTQYF.

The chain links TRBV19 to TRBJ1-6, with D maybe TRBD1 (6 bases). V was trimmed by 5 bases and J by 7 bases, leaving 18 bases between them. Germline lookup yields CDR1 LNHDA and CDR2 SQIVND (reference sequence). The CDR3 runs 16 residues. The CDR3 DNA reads TGTGCCAGTAGTCTTCCCTCGACAGGAATAAATTCACCCCTCCACTTT. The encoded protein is CASSLPSTGINSPLHF. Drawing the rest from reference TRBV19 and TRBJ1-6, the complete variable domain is DGGITQSPKYLFRKEGQNVTLSCEQNLNHDAMYWYRQDPGQGLRLIYYSQIVNDFQKGDIAEGYSVSREKKESFPLTVTSAQKNPTAFYLCASSLPSTGINSPLHFGNGTRLTVT.

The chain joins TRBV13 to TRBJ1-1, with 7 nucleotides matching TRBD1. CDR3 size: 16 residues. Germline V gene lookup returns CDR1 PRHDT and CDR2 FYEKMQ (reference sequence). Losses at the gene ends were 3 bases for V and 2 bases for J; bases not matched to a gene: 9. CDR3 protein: CASSLRQTGFNTEAFF. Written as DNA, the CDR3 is TGTGCCAGCAGCTTGCGCCAGACAGGGTTCAACACTGAAGCTTTCTTT. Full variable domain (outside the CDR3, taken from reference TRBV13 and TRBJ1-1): AAGVIQSPRHLIKEKRETATLKCYPIPRHDTVYWYQQGPGQDPQFLISFYEKMQSDKGSIPDRFSAQQFSDYHSELNMSSLELGDSALYFCASSLRQTGFNTEAFFGQGTRLTVV.

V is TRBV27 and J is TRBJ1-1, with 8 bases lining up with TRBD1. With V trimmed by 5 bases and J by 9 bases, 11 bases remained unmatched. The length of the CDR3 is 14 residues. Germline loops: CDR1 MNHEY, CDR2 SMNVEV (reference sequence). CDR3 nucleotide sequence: TGTGCCAGCAGTCCCCAGGGGGCGAGGTCAAAAGCTTTCTTT. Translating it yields CASSPQGARSKAFF.

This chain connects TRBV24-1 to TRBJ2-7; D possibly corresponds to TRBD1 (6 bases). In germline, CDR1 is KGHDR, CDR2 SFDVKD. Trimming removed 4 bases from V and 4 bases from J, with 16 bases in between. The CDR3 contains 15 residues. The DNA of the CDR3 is TGTGCCACCAGTGAGAGATCGGACAGCCCATACGAGCAGTACTTC. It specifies CATSERSDSPYEQYF.

The CDR3 DNA sequence: TGCGCCAGCCTTTTTGGCCCTGAAGCTTTCTTT. This sequence encodes CASLFGPEAFF. The V call is TRBV4-3, the J call TRBJ1-1; D unclear. Germline V gene lookup returns CDR1 LGHNA and CDR2 YSLEER. V lost 8 bases and J lost 6, with 10 bases in between. CDR3 size: 11 residues.

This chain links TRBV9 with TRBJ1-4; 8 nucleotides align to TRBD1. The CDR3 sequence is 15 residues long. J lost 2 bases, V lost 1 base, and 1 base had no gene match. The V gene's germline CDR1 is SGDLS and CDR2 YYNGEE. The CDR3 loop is CASSVQGATNEKLFF. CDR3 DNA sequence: TGTGCCAGCAGCGTACAGGGGGCGACTAATGAAAAACTGTTTTTT.

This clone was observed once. CDR3: CSVGQAGGQPQHF. The CDR3, as DNA: TGCAGCGTTGGACAGGCGGGAGGGCAGCCCCAGCATTTT. The chain has TRBV29-1 and TRBJ1-5, with D possibly being TRBD1 (6 bases). The germline V gene has CDR1 SQVTM and CDR2 ANQGSEA. V was shortened by 4 bases and J by 7 bases, with 14 bases between the two germline ends. The CDR3 consists of 13 residues.

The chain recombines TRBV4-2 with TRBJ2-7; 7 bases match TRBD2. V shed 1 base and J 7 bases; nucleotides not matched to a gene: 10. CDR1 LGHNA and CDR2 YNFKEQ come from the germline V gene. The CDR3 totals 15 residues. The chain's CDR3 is CASSQALGGYGEQYF. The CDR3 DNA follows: TGTGCCAGCAGCCAAGCATTGGGGGGGTATGGGGAGCAGTACTTC.

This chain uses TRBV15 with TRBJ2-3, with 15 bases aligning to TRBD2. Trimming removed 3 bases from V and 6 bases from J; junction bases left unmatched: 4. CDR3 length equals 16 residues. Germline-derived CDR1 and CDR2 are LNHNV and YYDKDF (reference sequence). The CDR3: CATSRGGTSGRDTQYF. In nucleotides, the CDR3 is TGTGCCACCAGCAGGGGGGGGACTAGCGGGAGGGATACGCAGTATTTT.

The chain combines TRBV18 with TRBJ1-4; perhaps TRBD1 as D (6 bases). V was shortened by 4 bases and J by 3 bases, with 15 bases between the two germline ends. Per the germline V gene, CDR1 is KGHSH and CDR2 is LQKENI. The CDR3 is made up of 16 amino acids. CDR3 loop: CASSRTNREPNEKLFF. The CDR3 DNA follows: TGTGCCAGCTCACGAACCAACAGGGAGCCTAATGAAAAACTGTTTTTT.

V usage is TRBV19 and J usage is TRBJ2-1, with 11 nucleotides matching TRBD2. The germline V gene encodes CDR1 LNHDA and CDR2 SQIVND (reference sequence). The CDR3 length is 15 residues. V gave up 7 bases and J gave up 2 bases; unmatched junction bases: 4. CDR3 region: CASTFSGGAYNEQFF. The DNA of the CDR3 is TGTGCCAGTACTTTTAGCGGGGGGGCCTACAATGAGCAGTTCTTC.

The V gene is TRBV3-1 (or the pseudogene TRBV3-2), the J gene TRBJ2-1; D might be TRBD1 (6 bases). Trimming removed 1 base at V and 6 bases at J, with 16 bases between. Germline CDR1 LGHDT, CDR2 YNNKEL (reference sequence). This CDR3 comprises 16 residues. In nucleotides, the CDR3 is TGTGCCAGCAGCCAAGGAATAGGGGGTGCTCGCAATGAGCAGTTCTTC. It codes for CASSQGIGGARNEQFF.

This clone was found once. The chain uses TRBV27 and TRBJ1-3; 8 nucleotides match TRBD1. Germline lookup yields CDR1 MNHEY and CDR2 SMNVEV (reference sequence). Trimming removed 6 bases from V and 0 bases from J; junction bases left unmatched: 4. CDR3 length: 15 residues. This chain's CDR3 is CASSGQGISGNTIYF. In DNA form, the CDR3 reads TGTGCCAGCAGCGGACAGGGAATCTCTGGAAACACCATATATTTT.

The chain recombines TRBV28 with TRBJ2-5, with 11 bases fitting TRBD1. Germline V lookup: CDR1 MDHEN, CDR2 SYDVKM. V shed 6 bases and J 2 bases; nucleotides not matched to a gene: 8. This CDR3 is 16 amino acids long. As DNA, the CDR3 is TGTGCCAGCAGGGGGATCGGGACAGGGGGTCAAGAGACCCAGTACTTC. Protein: CASRGIGTGGQETQYF.

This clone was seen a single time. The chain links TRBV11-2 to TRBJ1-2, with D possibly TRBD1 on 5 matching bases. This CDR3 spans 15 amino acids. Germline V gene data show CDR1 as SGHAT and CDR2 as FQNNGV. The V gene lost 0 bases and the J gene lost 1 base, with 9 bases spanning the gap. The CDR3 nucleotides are TGTGCCAGCAGCTTAGACCCACAGGATAACTATGGCTACACCTTC. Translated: CASSLDPQDNYGYTF.

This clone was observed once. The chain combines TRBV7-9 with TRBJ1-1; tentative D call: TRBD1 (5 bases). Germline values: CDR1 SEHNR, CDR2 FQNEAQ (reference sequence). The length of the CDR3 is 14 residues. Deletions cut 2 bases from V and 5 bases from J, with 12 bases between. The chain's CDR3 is CASSLRTLRTEAFF. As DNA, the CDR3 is TGTGCCAGCAGCTTACGGACATTACGAACTGAAGCTTTCTTT.

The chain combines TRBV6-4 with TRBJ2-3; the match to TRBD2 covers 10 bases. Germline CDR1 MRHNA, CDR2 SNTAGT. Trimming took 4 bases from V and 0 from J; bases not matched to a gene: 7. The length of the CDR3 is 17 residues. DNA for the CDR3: TGTGCCAGCAGTGTCACCGGGACTAGCGTGAGCACAGATACGCAGTATTTT. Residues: CASSVTGTSVSTDTQYF.

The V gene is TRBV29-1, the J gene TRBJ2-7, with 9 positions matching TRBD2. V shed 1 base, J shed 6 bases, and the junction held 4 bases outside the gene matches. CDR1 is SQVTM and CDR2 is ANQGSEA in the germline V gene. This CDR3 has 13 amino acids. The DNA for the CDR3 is TGCAGCGTTGAAGGACAAGCGGGAGGCGAGCAGTACTTC. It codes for CSVEGQAGGEQYF.

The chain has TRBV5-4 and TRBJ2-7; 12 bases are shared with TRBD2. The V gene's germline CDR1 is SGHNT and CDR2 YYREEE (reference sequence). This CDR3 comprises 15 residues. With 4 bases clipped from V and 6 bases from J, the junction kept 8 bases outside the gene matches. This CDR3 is CASSLKTSGSSEQYF. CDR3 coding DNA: TGTGCCAGCAGCCTTAAGACTAGCGGGAGCTCCGAGCAGTACTTC.

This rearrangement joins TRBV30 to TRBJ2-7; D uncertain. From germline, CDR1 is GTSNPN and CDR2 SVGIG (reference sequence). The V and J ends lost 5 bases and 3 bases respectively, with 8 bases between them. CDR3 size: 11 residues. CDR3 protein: CAWGELYEQYF. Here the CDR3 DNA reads TGTGCCTGGGGCGAACTCTACGAGCAGTACTTC.

CDR3 region: CASSFSRANTEAFF. CDR3 in DNA: TGTGCCAGCAGCTTCTCCAGGGCCAACACTGAAGCTTTCTTT. The rearrangement uses TRBV7-2 and TRBJ1-1, with TRBD1 as a possible D gene (5 bases). The CDR3 runs to 14 residues. Per the germline V gene, CDR1 is SGHTA and CDR2 is FQGNSA. V shed 3 bases and J shed 2 bases, with 10 bases lying between them.

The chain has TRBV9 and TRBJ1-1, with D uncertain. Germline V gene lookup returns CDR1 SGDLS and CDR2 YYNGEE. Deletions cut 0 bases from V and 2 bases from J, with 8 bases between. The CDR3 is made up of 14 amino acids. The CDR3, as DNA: TGTGCCAGCAGCGTAGGGCAGGTTAACACTGAAGCTTTCTTT. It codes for CASSVGQVNTEAFF.

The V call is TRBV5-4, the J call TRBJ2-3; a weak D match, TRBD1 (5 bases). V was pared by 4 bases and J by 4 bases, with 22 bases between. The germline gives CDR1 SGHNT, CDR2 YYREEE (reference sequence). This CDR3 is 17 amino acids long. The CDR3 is CASSSFQGPLLPDTQYF. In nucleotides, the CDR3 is TGTGCCAGCAGCAGCTTTCAGGGCCCCCTATTGCCAGATACGCAGTATTTT.

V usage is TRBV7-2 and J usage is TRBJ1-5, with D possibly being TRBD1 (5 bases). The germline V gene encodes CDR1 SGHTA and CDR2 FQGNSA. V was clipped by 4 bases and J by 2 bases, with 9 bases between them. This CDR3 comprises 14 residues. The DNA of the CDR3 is TGTGCCAGCAGCTCTGGAGGGGGCAATCAGCCCCAGCATTTT. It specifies CASSSGGGNQPQHF.

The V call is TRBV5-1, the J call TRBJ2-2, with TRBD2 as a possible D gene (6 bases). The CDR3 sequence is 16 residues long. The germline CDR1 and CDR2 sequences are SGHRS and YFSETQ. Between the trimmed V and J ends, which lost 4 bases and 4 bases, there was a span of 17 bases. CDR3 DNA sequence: TGCGCCAGCAGCCGGGGGACCTCCGGGGGCACCGGGGAGCTGTTTTTT. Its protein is CASSRGTSGGTGELFF.